These T cell receptor beta chains were read from a single sample in a study of CD8 T cells in Susac syndrome. TCRdb redid the calling of the immunoSEQ multiplex PCR reads with MiXCR, one entry per CDR3 protein. The data contain approximately 120,000 distinct CDR3 sequences, about nine tenths of them seen just once; the ten biggest clones take up 0.12%. Sequencing used CD8+ T cells from PBMCs. The receptors were gathered from a human donor in good health. Each CDR3 is given with its conserved first and last residue. D genes are given only for firm matches. Clone sizes are given selectively: once, few, many, or a class where the clone is expanded.

V gene,J gene,clone size,D gene,CDR3 DNA,CDR3 protein
TRBV7-2,TRBJ2-3,.,TRBD2,TGTGCCAGCAGCTTTCGGGGGGGGCAAGCAGATACGCAGTATTTT,CASSFRGGQADTQYF
TRBV5-1,TRBJ2-6,.,.,TGCGCCAGCAGCCCGGAGTTCTCTGGGGCCAACGTCCTGACTTTC,CASSPEFSGANVLTF
TRBV2,TRBJ1-2,.,TRBD1,TGTGCCACCCAATGGGCCTCAGGGGGACCCTATGGCTACACCTTC,CATQWASGGPYGYTF
TRBV12-3/TRBV12-4,TRBJ2-5,once,.,TGTGCCAGCAGCAAAGAGGGGGTATGGGGAGAGACCCAGTACTTC,CASSKEGVWGETQYF
TRBV18,TRBJ1-2,.,TRBD1,TGTGCCAGCTCACCGGGACAGTCAATCTATGGCTACACCTTC,CASSPGQSIYGYTF
TRBV12-3/TRBV12-4,TRBJ2-5,few,.,TGTGCCAGTTCAAGCGGAGAGACCCAGTACTTC,CASSSGETQYF
TRBV7-2,TRBJ2-1,.,TRBD1,TGTGCCAGCACCAACAGGGGAACTTACAATGAGCAGTTCTTC,CASTNRGTYNEQFF
TRBV19,TRBJ2-1,.,.,TGTGCCAGTAGTCCAACGCTGAATCGCTACAATGAGCAGTTCTTC,CASSPTLNRYNEQFF
TRBV7-3,TRBJ2-1,.,.,TGTGCCAGCAGGTCCGGAGGCTCCTACAATGAGCAGTTCTTC,CASRSGGSYNEQFF
TRBV29-1,TRBJ1-1,.,.,TGCAGCTCAATACCGCCTCCAGAAGCTTTCTTT,CSSIPPPEAFF
TRBV14,TRBJ2-2,.,.,TGTGCCAGCAGCCATACGACCAGGATCAACGGGGAGCTGTTTTTT,CASSHTTRINGELFF
TRBV7-2,TRBJ1-1,.,TRBD1,TGTGCCAGCAGTCCCTTAGGGGACAGGGTCTGGGCTTTCTTT,CASSPLGDRVWAFF
TRBV19,TRBJ1-2,.,.,TGTGCCACCCATCCCGGGACGGATTTCTATGGCTACACCTTC,CATHPGTDFYGYTF
TRBV2,TRBJ2-7,.,TRBD1,TGTGCCAGCAGTGAAAGGGGGCGTTTGTCCGACGAGCAGTACTTC,CASSERGRLSDEQYF
TRBV12-3/TRBV12-4,TRBJ1-1,.,.,TGTGCCAGCAACCCATACCGCCGCGGGGGGCTATGGGGTAACACTGAAGCTTTCTTT,CASNPYRRGGLWGNTEAFF
TRBV7-9,TRBJ2-2,.,.,TGTGCCAGCAGCCTCCAGGACAGTCTTACGACCGGGGAGCTGTTTTTT,CASSLQDSLTTGELFF
TRBV29-1,TRBJ1-3,.,.,TGCAGCGTTTTAACAGGGAGCTCTGGAAACACCATATATTTT,CSVLTGSSGNTIYF
TRBV19,TRBJ2-4,.,.,TGTGCCATCCGAGTAACCAAAAACATTCAGTACTTC,CAIRVTKNIQYF
TRBV7-9,TRBJ2-5,.,.,TGTGCCAGCAGCTTAGCGGCCCGGGAGACCCAGTACTTC,CASSLAARETQYF
TRBV25-1,TRBJ2-3,.,TRBD1,TGTGCCAGCGGGACAGGGGTGGGGAGCACAGATACGCAGTATTTT,CASGTGVGSTDTQYF
TRBV30,TRBJ1-2,.,.,TGTGCCTGGAGTGTACTTGGGGGCTATGGCTACACCTTC,CAWSVLGGYGYTF
TRBV11-2,TRBJ2-5,once,TRBD1,TGTGCCAGCAGCTTCCCGGGACAGGCTATCCCCCCAAACTTC,CASSFPGQAIPPNF
TRBV27,TRBJ2-3,.,.,TGTGCCAGCAGTGTGGTTATCACAGATACGCAGTATTTT,CASSVVITDTQYF
TRBV7-9,TRBJ2-7,.,.,TGTGCCAGCAGCTTTTGGGGCGACCACGAGACAGAAGGCTTCGAGCAGTACTTC,CASSFWGDHETEGFEQYF
TRBV5-6,TRBJ2-3,.,TRBD2,TGTGCCAGCAGCTTTTGGGGACTAGGAACAGATACGCAGTATTTT,CASSFWGLGTDTQYF
TRBV14,TRBJ1-3,.,.,TGTGCCAGCAGCCAGCTTCGCTCTGGAAACACCATATATTTT,CASSQLRSGNTIYF
TRBV15,TRBJ1-5,.,.,TGTGCCACCAGCCCGATCCCCCATCAGCCCCAGCATTTT,CATSPIPHQPQHF
TRBV7-2,TRBJ2-5,.,TRBD1,TGTGCCAGCAGCTTAAGGGGCAGGGGGCAAGAGACCCAGTACTTC,CASSLRGRGQETQYF
TRBV4-1,TRBJ1-4,.,.,TGCGCCAGCAGCCAAGTCCCACCGACAGGCCTGGGTGAAAAACTGTTTTTT,CASSQVPPTGLGEKLFF
TRBV5-4,TRBJ2-3,.,.,TGTGCCAGCTACTTCCGAGGAGGGTGGCCAGATACGCAGTATTTT,CASYFRGGWPDTQYF
TRBV7-2,TRBJ1-5,.,.,TGTGCCAGCAGCTTAGCATCCGGGACTCGGCCCCAGCATTTT,CASSLASGTRPQHF